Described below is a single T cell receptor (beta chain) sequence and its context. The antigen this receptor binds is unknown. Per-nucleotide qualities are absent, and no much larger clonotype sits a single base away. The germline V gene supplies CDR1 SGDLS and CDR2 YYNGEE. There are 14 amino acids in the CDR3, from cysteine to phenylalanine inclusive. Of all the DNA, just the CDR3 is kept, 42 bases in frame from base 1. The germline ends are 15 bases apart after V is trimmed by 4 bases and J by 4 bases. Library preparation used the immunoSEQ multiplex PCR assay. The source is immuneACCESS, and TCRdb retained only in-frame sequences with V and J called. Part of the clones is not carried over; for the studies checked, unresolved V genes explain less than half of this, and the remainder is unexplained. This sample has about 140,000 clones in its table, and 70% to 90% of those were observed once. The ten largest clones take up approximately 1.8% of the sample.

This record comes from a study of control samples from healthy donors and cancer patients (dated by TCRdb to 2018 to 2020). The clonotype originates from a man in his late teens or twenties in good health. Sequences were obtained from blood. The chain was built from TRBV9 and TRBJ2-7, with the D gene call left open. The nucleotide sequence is TGTGCCAGCAGCCCCTCCGGTTCCGGGTACGAGCAGTACTTC. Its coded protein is CASSPSGSGYEQYF.